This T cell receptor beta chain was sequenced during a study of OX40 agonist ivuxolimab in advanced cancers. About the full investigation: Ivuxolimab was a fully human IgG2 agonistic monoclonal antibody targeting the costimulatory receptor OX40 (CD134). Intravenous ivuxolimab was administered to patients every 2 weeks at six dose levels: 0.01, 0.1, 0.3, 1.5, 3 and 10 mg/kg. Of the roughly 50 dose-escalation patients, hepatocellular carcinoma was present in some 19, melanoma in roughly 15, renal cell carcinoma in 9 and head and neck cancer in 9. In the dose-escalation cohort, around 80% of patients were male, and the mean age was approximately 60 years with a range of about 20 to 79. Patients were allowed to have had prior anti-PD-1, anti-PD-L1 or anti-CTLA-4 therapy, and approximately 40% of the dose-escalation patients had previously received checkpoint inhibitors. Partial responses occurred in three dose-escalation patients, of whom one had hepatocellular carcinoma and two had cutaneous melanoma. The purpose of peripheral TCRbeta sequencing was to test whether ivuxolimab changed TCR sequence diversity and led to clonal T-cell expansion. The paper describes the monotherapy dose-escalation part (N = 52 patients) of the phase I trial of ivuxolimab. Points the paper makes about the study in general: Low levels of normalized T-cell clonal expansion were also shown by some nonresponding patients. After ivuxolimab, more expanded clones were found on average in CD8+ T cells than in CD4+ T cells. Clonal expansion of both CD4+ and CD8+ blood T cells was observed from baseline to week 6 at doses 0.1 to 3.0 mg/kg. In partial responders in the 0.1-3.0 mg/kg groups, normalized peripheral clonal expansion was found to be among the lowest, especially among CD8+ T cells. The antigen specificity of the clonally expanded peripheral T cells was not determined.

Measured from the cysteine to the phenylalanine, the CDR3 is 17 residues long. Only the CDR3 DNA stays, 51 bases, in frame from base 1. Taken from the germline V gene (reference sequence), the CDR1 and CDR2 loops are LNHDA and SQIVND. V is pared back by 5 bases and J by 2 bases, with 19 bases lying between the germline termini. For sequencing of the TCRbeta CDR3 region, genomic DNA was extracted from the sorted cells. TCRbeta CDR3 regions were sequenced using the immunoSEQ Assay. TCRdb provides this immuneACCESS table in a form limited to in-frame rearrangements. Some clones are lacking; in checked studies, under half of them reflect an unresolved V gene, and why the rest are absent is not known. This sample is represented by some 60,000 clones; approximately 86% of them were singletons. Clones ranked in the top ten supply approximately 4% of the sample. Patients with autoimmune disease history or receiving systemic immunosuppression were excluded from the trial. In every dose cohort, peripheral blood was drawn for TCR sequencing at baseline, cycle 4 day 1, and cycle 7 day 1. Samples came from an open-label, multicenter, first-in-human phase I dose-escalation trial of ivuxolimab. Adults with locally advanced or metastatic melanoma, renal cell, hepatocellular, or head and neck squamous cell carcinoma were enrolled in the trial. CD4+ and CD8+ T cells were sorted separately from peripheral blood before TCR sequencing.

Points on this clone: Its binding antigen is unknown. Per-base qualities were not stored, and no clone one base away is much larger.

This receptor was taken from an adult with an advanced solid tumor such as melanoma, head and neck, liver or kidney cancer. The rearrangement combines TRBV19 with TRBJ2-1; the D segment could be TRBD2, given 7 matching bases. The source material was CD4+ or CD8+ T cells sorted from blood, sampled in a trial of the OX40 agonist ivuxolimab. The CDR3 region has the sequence CASSRRAGAGTYNEQFF. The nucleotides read TGTGCCAGTAGTCGCCGGGCGGGGGCCGGGACCTACAATGAGCAGTTCTTC.